These T cell receptor beta chains were read from a single sample in a study of T cell repertoires in cytomegalovirus infection. TCRdb redid the calling of the reads with MiXCR, one entry per CDR3 protein. Of about 600,000 distinct CDR3 sequences listed, 24% are singletons. Sequencing used CD8+ T cells from PBMCs. The source of these receptors is a human donor in good health (CMV status not recorded). Some clones in this sample may be carry-over from other donors' samples. Both conserved end residues are part of each CDR3. Fields, in order: D gene, V gene, clone size, J gene, CDR3 DNA, CDR3 protein. D genes are given only for firm matches. Clone size, where shown, is once, few, many, or a class for clones that have expanded.

D: TRBD1; V: TRBV27; size: few; J: TRBJ2-5; DNA: TGTGCCAGCAGTTTCTTCAGGGGGTCAGAGACCCAGTACTTC; CDR3: CASSFFRGSETQYF
D: TRBD1; V: TRBV5-1; size: NA; J: TRBJ2-2; DNA: TGCGCCAGCAGCTTGACAGGGGGTAGTGCCGGGGAGCTGTTTTTT; CDR3: CASSLTGGSAGELFF
D: NA; V: TRBV4-1; size: NA; J: TRBJ2-1; DNA: TGCGCCAGCAGCCAATCCACCGGGTCCTACAATGAGCAGTTCTTC; CDR3: CASSQSTGSYNEQFF
D: NA; V: TRBV12-3/TRBV12-4; size: NA; J: TRBJ2-1; DNA: TGTGCCAGCAGCCATGGGGCCACCTACAATGAGCAGTTCTTC; CDR3: CASSHGATYNEQFF
D: NA; V: TRBV6-2/TRBV6-3; size: few; J: TRBJ2-7; DNA: TGTGCCAGCAGATACCAGGGACGGGACTACGAGCAGTACTTC; CDR3: CASRYQGRDYEQYF
D: NA; V: TRBV28; size: NA; J: TRBJ1-4; DNA: TGTGCCAGCAGTTTTGGGTCTAATGAAAAACTGTTTTTT; CDR3: CASSFGSNEKLFF
D: NA; V: TRBV20-1; size: few; J: TRBJ2-5; DNA: TGCAGTGCTAGACCCCTGCTCGGGGGGCCGCCAGCACAAGAGACCCAGTACTTC; CDR3: CSARPLLGGPPAQETQYF
D: NA; V: TRBV6-2/TRBV6-3; size: NA; J: TRBJ1-5; DNA: TGTGCCAGCAGTTACAAATCCGGTGGCGGCAATCAGCCCCAGCATTTT; CDR3: CASSYKSGGGNQPQHF
D: TRBD1; V: TRBV6-2/TRBV6-3; size: many; J: TRBJ1-2; DNA: TGTGCCAGCAGTCCGAGGGACAGAGGAAACTATGGCTACACCTTC; CDR3: CASSPRDRGNYGYTF
D: NA; V: TRBV7-3; size: many; J: TRBJ1-5; DNA: TGTGCCAGCAGCCACCCGGCGCAAGAAGGGGCCGTCAATCAGCCCCAGCATTTT; CDR3: CASSHPAQEGAVNQPQHF
D: NA; V: TRBV9; size: NA; J: TRBJ1-1; DNA: TGTGCCAGCAGCGAAGGGACAACGAACACTGAAGCTTTCTTT; CDR3: CASSEGTTNTEAFF
D: NA; V: TRBV7-2; size: few; J: TRBJ1-3; DNA: TGTGCCAGCACCGTGGGAGGGACTTATAGCTCTGGAAACACCATATATTTT; CDR3: CASTVGGTYSSGNTIYF
D: NA; V: TRBV2; size: NA; J: TRBJ1-3; DNA: TGTGCCAGCAGTGGCCTGCGGGACGGAGGACGAAACACCATATATTTT; CDR3: CASSGLRDGGRNTIYF
D: NA; V: TRBV12-3/TRBV12-4; size: NA; J: TRBJ2-2; DNA: TGTGCCAGCAGTTTCCTCCCGGAGGGGGGGACCGGGGAGCTGTTTTTT; CDR3: CASSFLPEGGTGELFF
D: NA; V: TRBV28; size: few; J: TRBJ1-1; DNA: TGTGCCAGCAGTTTACGGGGTGTAGGGGAGAACACTGAAGCTTTCTTT; CDR3: CASSLRGVGENTEAFF
D: NA; V: TRBV12-3/TRBV12-4; size: few; J: TRBJ2-5; DNA: TGTGCCAGCACCTCCTCCGGGCCCCAAGAGACCCAGTACTTC; CDR3: CASTSSGPQETQYF
D: TRBD1; V: TRBV18; size: NA; J: TRBJ2-7; DNA: TGTGCCAGCTCACCCGGGACAGTTGAGTACGAGCAGTACTTC; CDR3: CASSPGTVEYEQYF
D: NA; V: TRBV25-1; size: NA; J: TRBJ1-1; DNA: TGTGCCAGCAGTGTACATCAGAACACTGAAGCTTTCTTT; CDR3: CASSVHQNTEAFF
D: TRBD2; V: TRBV7-2; size: many; J: TRBJ2-1; DNA: TGTGCCAGCAGCTCCCGGGTAGCGGGGGCCAACAATGAGCAGTTCTTC; CDR3: CASSSRVAGANNEQFF
D: NA; V: TRBV2; size: NA; J: TRBJ1-5; DNA: TGTGCCAGCAGATACTCTGATCAGCCCCAGCATTTT; CDR3: CASRYSDQPQHF
D: NA; V: TRBV5-6; size: few; J: TRBJ2-7; DNA: TGTGCCAGCAGCTTGGGAGTGACACATCCCTACGAGCAGTACTTC; CDR3: CASSLGVTHPYEQYF
D: TRBD2; V: TRBV20-1; size: NA; J: TRBJ2-1; DNA: TGCAGTGCTAGAGATCTGAGGCGGGGGGACTACAATGAGCAGTTCTTC; CDR3: CSARDLRRGDYNEQFF
D: TRBD2; V: TRBV6-6; size: few; J: TRBJ2-3; DNA: TGTGCCAGCAGTGCGGGGGGGCGGAGAGATACGCAGTATTTT; CDR3: CASSAGGRRDTQYF
D: NA; V: TRBV20-1; size: few; J: TRBJ1-4; DNA: TGCAGTGCTCCCCTCCAGAGGGCCACTAATGAAAAACTGTTTTTT; CDR3: CSAPLQRATNEKLFF
D: NA; V: TRBV6-6; size: NA; J: TRBJ2-2; DNA: TGTGCCAGCACCCCCACGCACAGGGAGGCCGGGGAGCTGTTTTTT; CDR3: CASTPTHREAGELFF
D: TRBD1; V: TRBV6-2/TRBV6-3; size: few; J: TRBJ1-2; DNA: TGTGCCAGCACAGACCGGACAGGGCCTCTCTACACCTTC; CDR3: CASTDRTGPLYTF
D: TRBD2; V: TRBV20-1; size: NA; J: TRBJ2-5; DNA: TGCAGTGCTAGAGATTACCGTCTAGCGGGGGGCGGAGAGAAAGAGACCCAGTACTTC; CDR3: CSARDYRLAGGGEKETQYF
D: NA; V: TRBV19; size: NA; J: TRBJ2-5; DNA: TGTGCCAGTAGTAATCGCGGGGTCGGAGAGACCCAGTACTTC; CDR3: CASSNRGVGETQYF
D: TRBD1; V: TRBV4-1; size: many; J: TRBJ2-7; DNA: TGCGCCAGCAGCCATGAACCGGGACAGGTCCACGAGCAGTACTTC; CDR3: CASSHEPGQVHEQYF
D: TRBD2; V: TRBV7-8; size: many; J: TRBJ2-2; DNA: TGTGCCAGCAGCTTTCCCGGGACTAGCAAAATAACGAACACCGGGGAGCTGTTTTTT; CDR3: CASSFPGTSKITNTGELFF
D: TRBD1; V: TRBV27; size: NA; J: TRBJ2-7; DNA: TGTGCCAGCAGTTTATCTGGACAGGACCTGCTCCCCTACGAGCAGTACTTC; CDR3: CASSLSGQDLLPYEQYF
D: NA; V: TRBV28; size: NA; J: TRBJ1-5; DNA: TGTGCCAGCAGTTTAGTGCAGGTTAGCAATCAGCCCCAGCATTTT; CDR3: CASSLVQVSNQPQHF
D: NA; V: TRBV29-1; size: NA; J: TRBJ1-2; DNA: TGCAGCGTGGAGGGGAGGGGATGGGACGGCTACACCTTC; CDR3: CSVEGRGWDGYTF
D: NA; V: TRBV7-9; size: NA; J: TRBJ2-7; DNA: TGTGCCAGCAGCTTAGGTGACAGCCAACGCTACGAGCAGTACTTC; CDR3: CASSLGDSQRYEQYF
D: NA; V: TRBV27; size: few; J: TRBJ2-3; DNA: TGTGTCAGCATCCCTCGGGGGCTCCGCACAGATACGCAGTATTTT; CDR3: CVSIPRGLRTDTQYF
D: TRBD1; V: TRBV7-2; size: many; J: TRBJ1-2; DNA: TGTGCCAGGGGGACAGCCTATGGCTACACCTTC; CDR3: CARGTAYGYTF